This TCR beta chain stems from a study of patients and donors after allogeneic stem cell transplantation. TCRdb re-called the RT-PCR reads through MiXCR, storing one row per CDR3 protein. The sample carries about 200,000 distinct CDR3 sequences, over 30% recorded once. This clonotype occurred many times. In germline, CDR1 is SGHRS, CDR2 YFSETQ. This CDR3 has 14 residues. Trimming stripped 0 bases from V and 0 bases from J, with 5 bases between. The sequencing sample was made of blood, either unsorted or a sorted T cell fraction (not recorded which). The clonotype originates from a human donor who was either an allogeneic HSCT recipient or a stem cell or donor lymphocyte infusion donor (not recorded which). It is not recorded whose cells these are; they may come from a transplant donor. The rearrangement uses TRBV5-1 and TRBJ2-3, with D unresolved. The CDR3 DNA reads as TGCGCCAGCAGCTTGGCCCACAGCACAGATACGCAGTATTTT. Its protein product is CASSLAHSTDTQYF. The full variable domain, its missing parts supplied by reference TRBV5-1 and TRBJ2-3, is KAGVTQTPRYLIKTRGQQVTLSCSPISGHRSVSWYQQTPGQGLQFLFEYFSETQRNKGNFPGRFSGRQFSNSRSEMNVSTLELGDSALYLCASSLAHSTDTQYFGPGTRLTVL.